A selection of T cell receptor beta chains follows, all from one sample in a study of T cell responses to AZD1222 COVID-19 vaccine. Clones were read by immunoSEQ multiplex PCR, and TCRdb kept only the in-frame ones, dropping some. Of around 150,000 clones in the sample, 92% are singletons; the top ten hold 1.2% to 1.5%. Specimen: peripheral blood, collected on day 0 of AZD1222 vaccination. The origin of the receptors is an adult in good health. Each CDR3 is given with its conserved first and last residue. A D gene is named only where the DNA matches it firmly. Size values are once, few and many counts, or a class for expanded clones, and some rows have none.

. | TRBJ1-5 | . | TRBV18 | TGTGCCAGCTCACGGGGAACCGATCAGCCCCAGCATTTT | CASSRGTDQPQHF
. | TRBJ1-2 | once | TRBV28 | TGTGCCAGTGTGGGGGGGATCTATGGCTACACCTTC | CASVGGIYGYTF
. | TRBJ1-2 | . | TRBV18 | TGTGCCAGCTCACCTAAAGGGGTGGTTGGCTACACCTTC | CASSPKGVVGYTF
TRBD2 | TRBJ2-1 | . | TRBV11-3 | TGTGCCAGCAGCTTTGGCGGGGGTTTTAATGAGCAGTTCTTC | CASSFGGGFNEQFF
TRBD1 | TRBJ1-2 | . | TRBV4-3 | TGCGCCAGCAGCCGGGTGGACAGGGTGCCTGGCTACACCTTC | CASSRVDRVPGYTF
. | TRBJ1-1 | . | TRBV29-1 | TGCAGCGTTGTCTCTGGAAGCACTGAAGCTTTCTTT | CSVVSGSTEAFF
. | TRBJ2-1 | . | TRBV11-2 | TGTGCCAGCAGCCAAGTCCAGACCTACAATGAGCAGTTCTTC | CASSQVQTYNEQFF
TRBD1 | TRBJ1-2 | . | TRBV12-3/TRBV12-4 | TGTGCCAGCAGTTTGGGGACAGGGGAAGGCTACACCTTC | CASSLGTGEGYTF
. | TRBJ2-2 | . | TRBV6-6 | TGTGCCAGCACCGCAACTAACACCGGGGAGCTGTTTTTT | CASTATNTGELFF
. | TRBJ1-5 | . | TRBV12-3/TRBV12-4 | TGTGCCAGCAGTCCTGATAGCAATCAGCCCCAGCATTTT | CASSPDSNQPQHF
. | TRBJ2-1 | . | TRBV6-6 | TGTGCCAGCACACCGGGACGGGGAAATGAGCAGTTCTTC | CASTPGRGNEQFF
. | TRBJ1-1 | . | TRBV6-6 | TGTGCCAGCAGTTACGATGAGACGAAGGGGGGCACTGAAGCTTTCTTT | CASSYDETKGGTEAFF
TRBD2 | TRBJ2-1 | . | TRBV11-1 | TGTGCCAGCAGCTTGTTTAGCGGGAGGGCCCTCAATGAGCAGTTCTTC | CASSLFSGRALNEQFF
. | TRBJ1-2 | . | TRBV12-3/TRBV12-4 | TGTGCCAGCAGCTCCGGACCCTATGGCTACACCTTC | CASSSGPYGYTF
. | TRBJ1-5 | . | TRBV2 | TGTGCCAGCAGTGAATCCAGGTATAATCAGCCCCAGCATTTT | CASSESRYNQPQHF
. | TRBJ2-2 | . | TRBV29-1 | TGCAGCGCCCGATGGGGGGGCAGCGGCACCGGGGAGCTGTTTTTT | CSARWGGSGTGELFF
. | TRBJ2-7 | few | TRBV6-5 | TGTGCCAGCACCTTGGGAGGGGGACATCGAGAGCAGTACTTC | CASTLGGGHREQYF
TRBD2 | TRBJ2-7 | . | TRBV7-3 | TGTGCCAGCAGCCTGGGCGGGAGTGGGTACGAGCAGTACTTC | CASSLGGSGYEQYF
TRBD1 | TRBJ2-7 | . | TRBV28 | TGTGCCAGCAGTTTGTCAGGGACAGGGGGCGAGCAGTACTTC | CASSLSGTGGEQYF
. | TRBJ2-1 | once | TRBV7-2 | TGTGCCAGCACCATAATCCAATGGGGGTCCTACAATGAGCAGTTCTTC | CASTIIQWGSYNEQFF
TRBD1 | TRBJ2-1 | . | TRBV28 | TGTGCCAGCAGTCCGCCCGAGACAGGGGTAAGTGAGCAGTTCTTC | CASSPPETGVSEQFF
. | TRBJ2-1 | . | TRBV5-1 | TGCGCCAGCAGCTTCCGGGACTCCACCGATGAGCAGTTCTTC | CASSFRDSTDEQFF
. | TRBJ1-1 | . | TRBV27 | TGTGCCAGCAGTCTCAGCCCAGGGGCGACGACTGAAGCTTTCTTT | CASSLSPGATTEAFF
. | TRBJ1-1 | . | TRBV13 | TGTGCCAGCAGCTTAGAGAACACTGAAGCTTTCTTT | CASSLENTEAFF
. | TRBJ1-4 | . | TRBV6-5 | TGTGCCAGCAGGGGTAGGGAGGGCGAAAAACTGTTTTTT | CASRGREGEKLFF
. | TRBJ1-5 | . | TRBV18 | TGTGCCAGCTCTCTAGTTGATAGCAATCAGCCCCAGCATTTT | CASSLVDSNQPQHF
TRBD1 | TRBJ1-2 | . | TRBV12-3/TRBV12-4 | TGTGCCAGCGGGGGGACAGGGAATGGCTACACCTTC | CASGGTGNGYTF
. | TRBJ2-1 | . | TRBV9 | TGTGCCAGCAGCGTAGACGCGGGAGAGCAGTTCTTC | CASSVDAGEQFF
. | TRBJ2-1 | . | TRBV5-6 | TGTGCCAGCAGCTGGGGTGGAAATGAGCAGTTCTTC | CASSWGGNEQFF
TRBD1 | TRBJ1-1 | . | TRBV7-3 | TGTGCCAGCAGCTTGACAGGGAGGGGCACTGAAGCTTTCTTT | CASSLTGRGTEAFF
. | TRBJ2-2 | . | TRBV2 | TGTGCCAGCAGTGATGGGCAGTACACCGGGGAGCTGTTTTTT | CASSDGQYTGELFF
. | TRBJ2-2 | few | TRBV7-2 | TGTGCCAGCAGCTCCAGGAACACCGGGGAGCTGTTTTTT | CASSSRNTGELFF
. | TRBJ2-5 | . | TRBV28 | TGTGCCAGCAGCCTGGGTAGATCCCGGGGGGAGACCCAGTACTTC | CASSLGRSRGETQYF
TRBD1 | TRBJ1-2 | few | TRBV30 | TGTGCCGAACAGGGGGGGAGCTATGGCTACACCTTC | CAEQGGSYGYTF
. | TRBJ1-4 | . | TRBV10-2 | TGCGCCAGCAGTGAGTGGGGCTACGGAGGGCCTAATGAAAAACTGTTTTTT | CASSEWGYGGPNEKLFF
TRBD1 | TRBJ1-4 | . | TRBV7-7 | TGTGCTAGCAGCGCCCCCGGGACAGCTAAAGCAACTAATGAAAAACTGTTTTTT | CASSAPGTAKATNEKLFF
. | TRBJ1-2 | . | TRBV19 | TGTGCCAGTAAGTCGGAGGTAGGAGGCTACACCTTC | CASKSEVGGYTF
TRBD1 | TRBJ1-2 | . | TRBV3-1/TRBV3-2 | TGTGCCAGCAGCCAGCGTGGGACAGGGGGGGGCTACACCTTC | CASSQRGTGGGYTF
. | TRBJ1-6 | . | TRBV29-1 | TGCAGCGTTGCGGATTATAATTCACCCCTCCACTTT | CSVADYNSPLHF
. | TRBJ1-5 | . | TRBV1 | TGCACCAGCAGCCAAGATGGAGGCCGAATCAATCAGCCCCAGCATTTT | CTSSQDGGRINQPQHF
TRBD1 | TRBJ1-4 | . | TRBV2 | TGTGCCAGCAGTACCGGGACAGGGTCAACTAATGAAAAACTGTTTTTT | CASSTGTGSTNEKLFF